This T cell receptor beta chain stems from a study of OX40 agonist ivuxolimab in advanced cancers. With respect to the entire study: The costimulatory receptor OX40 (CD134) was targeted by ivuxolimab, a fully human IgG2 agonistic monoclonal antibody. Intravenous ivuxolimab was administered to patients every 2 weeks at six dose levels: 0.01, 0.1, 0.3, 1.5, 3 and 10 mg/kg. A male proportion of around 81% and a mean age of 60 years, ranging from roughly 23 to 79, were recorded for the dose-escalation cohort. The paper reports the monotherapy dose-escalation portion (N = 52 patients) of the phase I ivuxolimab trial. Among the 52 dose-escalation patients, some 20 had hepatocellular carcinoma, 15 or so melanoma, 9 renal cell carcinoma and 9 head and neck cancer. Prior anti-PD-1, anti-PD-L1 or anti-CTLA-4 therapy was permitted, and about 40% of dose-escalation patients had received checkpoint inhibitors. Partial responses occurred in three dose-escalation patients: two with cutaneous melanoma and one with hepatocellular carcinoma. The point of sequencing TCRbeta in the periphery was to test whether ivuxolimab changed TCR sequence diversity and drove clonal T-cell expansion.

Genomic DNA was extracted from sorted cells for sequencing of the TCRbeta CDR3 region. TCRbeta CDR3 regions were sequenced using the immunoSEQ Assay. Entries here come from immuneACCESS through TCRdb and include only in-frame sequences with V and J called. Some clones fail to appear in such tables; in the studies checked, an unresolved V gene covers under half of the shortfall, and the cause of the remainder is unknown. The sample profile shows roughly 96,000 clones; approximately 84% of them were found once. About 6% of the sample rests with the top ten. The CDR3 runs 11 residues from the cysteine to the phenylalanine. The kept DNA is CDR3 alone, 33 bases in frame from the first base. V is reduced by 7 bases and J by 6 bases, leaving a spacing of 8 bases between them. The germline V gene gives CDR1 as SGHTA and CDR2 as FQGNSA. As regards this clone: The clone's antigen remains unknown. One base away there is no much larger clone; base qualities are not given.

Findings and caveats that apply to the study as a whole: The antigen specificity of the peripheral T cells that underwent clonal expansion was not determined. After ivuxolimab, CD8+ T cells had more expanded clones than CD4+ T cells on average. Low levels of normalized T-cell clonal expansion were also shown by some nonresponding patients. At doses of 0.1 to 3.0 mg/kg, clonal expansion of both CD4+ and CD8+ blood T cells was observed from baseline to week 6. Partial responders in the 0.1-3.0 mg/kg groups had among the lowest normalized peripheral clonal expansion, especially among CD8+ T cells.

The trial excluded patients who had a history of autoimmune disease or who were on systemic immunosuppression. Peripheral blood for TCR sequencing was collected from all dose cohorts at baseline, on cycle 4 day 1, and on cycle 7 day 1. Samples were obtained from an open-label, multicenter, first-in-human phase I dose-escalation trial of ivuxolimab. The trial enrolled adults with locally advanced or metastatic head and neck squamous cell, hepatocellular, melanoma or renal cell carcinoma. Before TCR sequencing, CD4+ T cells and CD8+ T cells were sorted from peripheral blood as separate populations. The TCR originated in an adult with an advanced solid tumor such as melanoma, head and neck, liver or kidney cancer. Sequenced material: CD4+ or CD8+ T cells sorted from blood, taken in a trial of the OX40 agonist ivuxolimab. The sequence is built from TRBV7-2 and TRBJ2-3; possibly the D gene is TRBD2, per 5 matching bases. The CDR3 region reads CASTGKDTQYF. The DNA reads TGTGCCAGCACGGGGAAGGATACGCAGTATTTT.